This T cell receptor (beta chain) was sequenced during a study of regulatory T cells in long-lasting Graves disease. The table lists this clonotype with many counts. Time point meaning: newly diagnosed GD, antithyroid drugs for less than 3 months. The authors made the TCR library using RNA they extracted from PBMCs. The authors built TCR beta libraries using iRepertoire HTBI primers and Arm-PCR of CDR3 regions. TCRdb fed the multiplex PCR reads into MiXCR, producing one record per CDR3 protein. Of 500,000 or so distinct CDR3 sequences listed, 15% to 20% are singletons. The same specimen was also included in a second study, on T cells in Graves' hyperthyroidism and ophthalmopathy.

The sample in question was peripheral blood mononuclear cells (PBMCs), obtained at new diagnosis, from a patient treated with antithyroid drugs. The source is a man aged 40-55 years with Graves disease.

The CDR3 DNA reads TGTGCCAGCAGCGAGGCCCCCGGAAACTACTACGAGCAGTACTTC. Translated, it gives CASSEAPGNYYEQYF. V usage is TRBV2 and J usage is TRBJ2-7; unclear D gene. The germline V gene has CDR1 SNHLY and CDR2 FYNNEI. Trimming took off 6 bases at V and 3 bases at J, with 18 bases between the two ends. The CDR3 totals 15 residues.